These 14 T cell receptor beta chains originate from one sample sequenced in a study of T-cell reconstitution after alpha-beta-depleted transplantation in children. The TCRbeta library was prepared with unique molecular identifiers. TCRdb reanalysed the PCR reads using MiXCR and keeps one entry per CDR3 protein. The sample holds some 150,000 distinct CDR3 sequences, 8.8% seen once. The sample here was PBMCs, mostly from graft donor cells, taken 180 days after TCRalphabeta/CD19-depleted stem cell transplant. These receptors originate from a female patient aged 2-15 years who had a stem cell transplant for congenital amegakaryocytic thrombocytopenia, so the T cells may come from the graft donor.

This clonotype was counted at least ten times. J is TRBJ1-1 and V is TRBV10-3, with D unclear. This CDR3 contains 14 residues. Germline V lookup: CDR1 ENHRY, CDR2 SYGVKD. The germline V and J ends were trimmed by 1 base and 6 bases, with 12 bases remaining between them. As DNA, the CDR3 is TGTGCCATCAGTGAGTACGGGGAAGTCCCTGAAGCTTTCTTT. The encoded protein is CAISEYGEVPEAFF.

This clonotype was picked up many times. The chain carries TRBV3-1 and TRBJ2-1, with 13 nucleotides matching TRBD2. This CDR3 is 19 amino acids long. Trimming cost V 4 bases and J 4 bases; bases outside gene matches: 13. The germline V gene has CDR1 LGHDT and CDR2 YNNKEL (reference sequence). The CDR3 DNA is TGTGCCAGCAGCCGTCCCCCCGGGACTAGCGGGATCCCTTACAATGAGCAGTTCTTC. Translated, it gives CASSRPPGTSGIPYNEQFF.

Ten or more counts support this clonotype. The chain is built from TRBV7-9 and TRBJ1-1; D gene unclear. V was cut by 4 bases and J by 8 bases, with 20 bases left in between. The CDR3 covers 15 residues. CDR1 is SEHNR, CDR2 FQNEAQ, per germline (reference sequence). The CDR3 coding sequence is TGTGCCAGCAGCTGTGGGATAGGCCGCTCATCGGAAGCTTTCTTT. Translated: CASSCGIGRSSEAFF.

In its sample, this clonotype was seen many times. J is TRBJ2-3 and V is TRBV18, with 8 bases matching TRBD1. The CDR3 sequence is 14 residues long. J gave up 5 bases and V 3 bases, and 4 bases lay outside the gene matches. CDR1 is KGHSH and CDR2 is LQKENI in the germline V gene. DNA for the CDR3: TGTGCCAGCTCACCCCGACAGGGGCGAGATACGCAGTATTTT. It specifies CASSPRQGRDTQYF.

This clonotype was observed many times. The chain recombines TRBV12-3 or TRBV12-4 with TRBJ2-1; the match to TRBD2 covers 8 bases. The CDR3 totals 14 residues. V lost 5 bases, J lost 7 bases, and 7 bases stayed unmatched. Here the CDR3 reads CASSLRGGRNEQFF. The CDR3 region has the DNA TGTGCCAGCAGTCTACGGGGGGGTAGGAATGAGCAGTTCTTC.

This clonotype came up many times. The chain employs TRBV5-6 and TRBJ2-1, with 8 bases identical to TRBD1. There are 14 residues in the CDR3. Losses at the gene ends were 4 bases for V and 6 bases for J; bases not matched to a gene: 6. CDR1 and CDR2 (germline): SGHDT, YYEEEE. The CDR3 is CASSPGQASNEQFF. For the CDR3, the DNA is TGTGCCAGCAGCCCGGGACAGGCAAGCAATGAGCAGTTCTTC. The entire variable domain, with the rest obtained from reference TRBV5-6 and TRBJ2-1, is as follows: DAGVTQSPTHLIKTRGQQVTLRCSPKSGHDTVSWYQQALGQGPQFIFQYYEEEERQRGNFPDRFSGHQFPNYSSELNVNALLLGDSALYLCASSPGQASNEQFFGPGTRLTVL.

This clonotype was picked up a small number of times. The gene calls are TRBV3-1 and TRBJ2-7; 10 bases agree with TRBD1. CDR3 length: 15 residues. V was clipped by 4 bases and J by 7 bases; unmatched bases: 10. Germline V gives CDR1 LGHDT, CDR2 YNNKEL (reference sequence). The CDR3 DNA is TGTGCCAGCAGCCCAATGGGGACAGGGGTGGGAGAGCAGTACTTC. The encoded protein is CASSPMGTGVGEQYF.

The table lists this clonotype with many counts. V gene TRBV3-1 combines with J gene TRBJ2-6; TRBD2 agrees at 7 bases. The V gene end was trimmed by 0 bases and the J gene end by 0 bases; junction bases not matched to a gene: 8. The CDR3 is 19 amino acids. Germline V lookup: CDR1 LGHDT, CDR2 YNNKEL (reference sequence). CDR3 sequence: CASSQDWLAESSGANVLTF. As DNA, the CDR3 is TGTGCCAGCAGCCAAGATTGGCTAGCGGAGAGCTCTGGGGCCAACGTCCTGACTTTC.

This clonotype was observed a few times. The J gene is TRBJ2-1, the V gene TRBV3-1; D ambiguous. Trimming stripped 0 bases from V and 0 bases from J, with 6 bases between. Germline assignment: CDR1 LGHDT and CDR2 YNNKEL (reference sequence). CDR3 length: 15 amino acids. CDR3 amino acids: CASSQDQYSYNEQFF. The DNA for the CDR3 is TGTGCCAGCAGCCAAGATCAGTACTCCTACAATGAGCAGTTCTTC.

This chain connects TRBV2 to TRBJ1-1, with 9 bases lining up with TRBD1. CDR3 length equals 13 residues. Trimming cost V 10 bases and J 4 bases; bases outside gene matches: 7. Germline V lookup: CDR1 SNHLY, CDR2 FYNNEI. This CDR3 reads CATKQGAFTEAFF. The CDR3 coding sequence is TGTGCCACAAAACAGGGGGCTTTCACTGAAGCTTTCTTT. Full variable domain (remainder filled in from reference TRBV2 and TRBJ1-1): EPEVTQTPSHQVTQMGQEVILRCVPISNHLYFYWYRQILGQKVEFLVSFYNNEISEKSEIFDDQFSVERPDGSNFTLKIRSTKLEDSAMYFCATKQGAFTEAFFGQGTRLTVV.

This clonotype was seen only a few times. This chain uses TRBV15 with TRBJ2-1; no reliable D call. CDR1 is LNHNV, CDR2 YYDKDF, per germline (reference sequence). V shed 0 bases and J shed 7 bases, with 7 bases lying between them. The CDR3 is 13 residues long. Written as DNA, the CDR3 is TGTGCCACCAGCAGAGAATTATGGAATGAGCAGTTCTTC. It encodes CATSRELWNEQFF.

This clonotype was observed at least ten times. This sequence joins TRBV5-1 and TRBJ2-2; D gene uncertain. The CDR3 is 14 amino acids. Germline CDR1 is SGHRS and CDR2 is YFSETQ. The V and J ends lost 4 bases and 3 bases respectively, with 10 bases between them. CDR3 sequence reads: CASSPPPDTGELFF. The CDR3 coding sequence is TGCGCCAGCAGCCCCCCCCCAGACACCGGGGAGCTGTTTTTT.

This chain uses TRBV12-3 or TRBV12-4 with TRBJ1-5; a possible D gene is TRBD1 (5 bases). The CDR3 loop spans 19 amino acids. The ends were cut back, 7 bases at V and 0 bases at J, with 25 bases in the middle. The DNA for the CDR3 is TGTGCCAGCACCATAGGGGTTGGCAGGCGGCCCGATAGCAATCAGCCCCAGCATTTT. Translating gives CASTIGVGRRPDSNQPQHF.

This clonotype was picked up many times. The J gene is TRBJ2-5, the V gene TRBV12-3 or TRBV12-4, with D unclear. This CDR3 is built from 12 residues. Trimming left V 6 bases short and J 5 bases short, with 10 bases between. The CDR3 here is CASRPAGETQYF. CDR3 bases: TGTGCCAGCAGGCCCGCCGGGGAGACCCAGTACTTC.